This T cell receptor (beta chain) was profiled in a study of CDR3 diversity in severe acne. TCRdb reprocessed the PCR reads via MiXCR and lists one record per CDR3 protein. The top ten clones hold 9.5% to 13% of a sample with about 90,000 distinct CDR3 sequences, about half of them seen once. This CDR3 has 16 amino acids. Germline V CDR1 and CDR2: LGHDT, YNNKEL (reference sequence). V gave up 1 base and J gave up 4 bases, with 11 bases separating them. Sequencing was carried out using blood. The TCR sequence derives from a male donor with severe acne vulgaris. The genes are TRBV3-1 and TRBJ1-6; D call uncertain. CDR3: CASSQGNWGYNSPLHF. The DNA for the CDR3 is TGTGCCAGCAGCCAAGGGAATTGGGGTTATAATTCACCCCTCCACTTT.